These 10 T cell receptor beta chains originate from one sample sequenced in a study of shared clonotypes between healthy human individuals. Sequencing used immunoSEQ multiplex PCR; TCRdb keeps in-frame clones, though not all of them. The table lists roughly 530,000 clones, 90% to 97% of them singletons. The sequenced sample was naive CD4+ T cells sorted from blood. As to subset: CD45RA+ positively selected. All receptors come from a woman aged 25 to 39 in good health.

V gene TRBV7-9 combines with J gene TRBJ1-4; D is uncertain. CDR1 and CDR2 from the germline V gene are SEHNR and FQNEAQ (reference sequence). The CDR3 extends over 17 amino acids. Between the trimmed V and J ends, which lost 5 bases and 0 bases, there was a span of 16 bases. The CDR3 DNA follows: TGTGCCAGCAGCCCGGGCCCCTTCGTTGCAACTAATGAAAAACTGTTTTTT. Translating gives CASSPGPFVATNEKLFF. Supplemented by reference TRBV7-9 and TRBJ1-4, the full variable domain reads DTGVSQNPRHKITKRGQNVTFRCDPISEHNRLYWYRQTLGQGPEFLTYFQNEAQLEKSRLLSDRFSAERPKGSFSTLEIQRTEQGDSAMYLCASSPGPFVATNEKLFFGSGTQLSVL.

The chain recombines TRBV27 with TRBJ2-7; no reliable D call. With 5 bases removed from V and 6 bases from J, the gap between germline ends came to 17 bases. This CDR3 spans 14 amino acids. The V gene's germline CDR1 is MNHEY and CDR2 SMNVEV (reference sequence). For the CDR3, the DNA is TGTGCCAGCAGTATCTGGCCCCAGCATAGCGAGCAGTACTTC. This gives the protein CASSIWPQHSEQYF.

CDR3 loop: CASSGHRNYNEQFF. CDR3 bases: TGTGCCAGCAGCGGACACCGAAACTACAATGAGCAGTTCTTC. The rearrangement links TRBV25-1 to TRBJ2-1; D perhaps matches TRBD1 (5 bases). The CDR3 is made up of 14 amino acids. V gave up 6 bases and J gave up 3 bases, with 12 bases separating them. The germline V gene encodes CDR1 MGHDK and CDR2 SYGVNS.

V usage is TRBV19 and J usage is TRBJ1-6, with D possibly being TRBD1 (5 bases). Trimming removed 0 bases from V and 8 bases from J, with 11 bases in between. This CDR3 comprises 15 residues. Germline V gene sequence: CDR1 LNHDA, CDR2 SQIVND (reference sequence). Here the CDR3 DNA reads TGTGCCAGTAGTATAGACCGGGACCTCTATTCACCCCTCCACTTT. This gives the protein CASSIDRDLYSPLHF.

The chain is built from TRBV5-5 and TRBJ1-5; TRBD1 might be the D (5 bases). The CDR3 sequence is 14 residues long. Germline CDR1 is SGHKS and CDR2 is YYEKEE (reference sequence). The germline V and J ends were trimmed by 3 bases and 0 bases, with 7 bases remaining between them. CDR3 region: CASSWDPSNQPQHF. CDR3 sequence (DNA): TGTGCCAGCAGCTGGGACCCTAGCAATCAGCCCCAGCATTTT.

The sample holds one count of this clone. J is TRBJ2-3 and V is TRBV18, with 7 nucleotides matching TRBD1. The CDR3 spans 15 residues. CDR1 is KGHSH and CDR2 is LQKENI in the germline V gene. Unmatched junction bases numbered 14, after V lost 5 bases and J lost 9 bases. As DNA, the CDR3 is TGTGCCAGCTCATCTTTACTGACAGGGCGAGGAACGCAGTATTTT. It is translated as CASSSLLTGRGTQYF.

The chain is built from TRBV28 and TRBJ1-1; a weak D match, TRBD1 (5 bases). V was trimmed by 3 bases and J by 4 bases, leaving 15 bases between them. Per germline, CDR1 MDHEN and CDR2 SYDVKM. CDR3 length: 15 amino acids. The CDR3 DNA reads as TGTGCCAGCAGTTTGGACGTCAGGGTAGGCACTGAAGCTTTCTTT. As protein: CASSLDVRVGTEAFF.

The chain has TRBV5-1 and TRBJ2-7; 9 bases map to TRBD2. V was pared by 0 bases and J by 4 bases, with 5 bases of the junction left unmatched. Germline assignment: CDR1 SGHRS and CDR2 YFSETQ. The CDR3 is 15 residues long. The CDR3 region is CASSLGTSARYEQYF. The DNA of the CDR3 is TGCGCCAGCAGCTTGGGGACTAGCGCAAGGTACGAGCAGTACTTC.

The V and J genes are TRBV5-1 and TRBJ1-1, with D maybe TRBD1 (6 bases). The germline CDR1 and CDR2 sequences are SGHRS and YFSETQ. V was pared by 3 bases and J by 3 bases, with 18 bases between. The CDR3 consists of 16 residues. For the CDR3, the DNA is TGCGCCAGCAGCTGGAGACCGGGTGGGGGCGACACTGAAGCTTTCTTT. Translated, it gives CASSWRPGGGDTEAFF.

The CDR3 is CATSRVNRNTDTQYF. The CDR3 bases are TGTGCCACCAGCAGAGTGAACCGAAACACAGATACGCAGTATTTT. The rearrangement uses TRBV15 and TRBJ2-3; D gene ambiguous. Germline loops: CDR1 LNHNV, CDR2 YYDKDF (reference sequence). The CDR3 contains 15 residues. V lost 1 base to trimming and J lost 2 bases, with 10 bases between them.